This T cell receptor beta chain is from a study of cytomegalovirus exposure and HLA in healthy donors. This clone was recorded once. Its antigen remains unknown. In the PCR, 60 Vbeta and 13 Jbeta primers were used. Clones were read by immunoSEQ multiplex PCR, and TCRdb kept only the in-frame ones, dropping some. The sample holds 150,000 to 200,000 clones, 80% seen once. V shed 3 bases and J 5 bases; nucleotides not matched to a gene: 3. The CDR3 has 12 residues. Germline loops: CDR1 GTSNPN, CDR2 SVGIG (reference sequence). Study results and limitations: Common viral pathogens (according to a later analysis) appeared linked to several of the most significant clusters. Overall, about 160 TCR beta chains were annotated as cytomegalovirus-associated. The records held CMV serostatus as the only immune exposure information.

Each donor's status was that of a healthy bone marrow donor. This TCR was recovered from a man aged 25-45 years in good health and CMV-seropositive. The chain combines TRBV30 with TRBJ2-5; TRBD2 aligns across 7 bases. The sample consisted of PBMCs. CDR3 protein: CAWSVGGETQYF. The DNA of the CDR3 is TGTGCCTGGAGCGTGGGAGGGGAGACCCAGTACTTC. Looking up the rest from reference TRBV30 and TRBJ2-5 gives the full variable domain: SQTIHQWPATLVQPVGSPLSLECTVEGTSNPNLYWYRQAAGRGLQLLFYSVGIGQISSEVPQNLSASRPQDRQFILSSKKLLLSDSGFYLCAWSVGGETQYFGPGTRLLVL.